This T cell receptor (beta chain) derives from a study of cytomegalovirus exposure and HLA in healthy donors. Overall study results and limits: A later analysis reportedly identified an Asian-associated ancestry cluster as carrying fewer N-insertions than the approximately 710-donor mean. Immune exposure information available was restricted to CMV serostatus. Using a false discovery rate of 0.05, a later analysis showed that 16,000 or so TCR beta sequences were associated with HLA alleles.

Note on this clone: Its specificity is unknown.

The PCR contained 60 Vbeta and 13 Jbeta primers. Original data processing: Unique TCR beta chains totaled around 86 million in a later count, with around 11 million of them shared. Generated by immunoSEQ multiplex PCR, the TCRdb table keeps only in-frame clones and is missing some. That table gives V, J and clone size, and the DNA gave D and trimming. This table holds 120,000 or so clones, roughly 86% found once. Germline CDR1 and CDR2: SGHAT and FQNNGV. Trimming took 5 bases from V and 2 from J, leaving 12 bases between them. The CDR3 totals 15 residues. Source material: PBMCs. The receptor's source is a man between 18 and 35 years old in good health and CMV-seronegative. This chain uses TRBV11-2 with TRBJ2-2, with D possibly being TRBD1 (5 bases). The CDR3 spells CASSLIGHNTGELFF. In nucleotides, the CDR3 is TGTGCCAGCAGCCTAATTGGACACAACACCGGGGAGCTGTTTTTT.